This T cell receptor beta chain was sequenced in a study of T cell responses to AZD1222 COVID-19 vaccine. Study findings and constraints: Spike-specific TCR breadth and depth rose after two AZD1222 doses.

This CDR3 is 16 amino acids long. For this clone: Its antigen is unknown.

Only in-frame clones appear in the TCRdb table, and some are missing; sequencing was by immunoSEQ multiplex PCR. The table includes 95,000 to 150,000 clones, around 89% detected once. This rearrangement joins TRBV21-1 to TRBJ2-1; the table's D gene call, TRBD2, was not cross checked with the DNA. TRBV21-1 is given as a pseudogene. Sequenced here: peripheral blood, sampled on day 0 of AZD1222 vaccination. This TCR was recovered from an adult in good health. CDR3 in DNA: TGTGCCAGCAGCAAAGGTAGCTTAGCGGGAACGTCTGAGCAGTTCTTC. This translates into CASSKGSLAGTSEQFF.